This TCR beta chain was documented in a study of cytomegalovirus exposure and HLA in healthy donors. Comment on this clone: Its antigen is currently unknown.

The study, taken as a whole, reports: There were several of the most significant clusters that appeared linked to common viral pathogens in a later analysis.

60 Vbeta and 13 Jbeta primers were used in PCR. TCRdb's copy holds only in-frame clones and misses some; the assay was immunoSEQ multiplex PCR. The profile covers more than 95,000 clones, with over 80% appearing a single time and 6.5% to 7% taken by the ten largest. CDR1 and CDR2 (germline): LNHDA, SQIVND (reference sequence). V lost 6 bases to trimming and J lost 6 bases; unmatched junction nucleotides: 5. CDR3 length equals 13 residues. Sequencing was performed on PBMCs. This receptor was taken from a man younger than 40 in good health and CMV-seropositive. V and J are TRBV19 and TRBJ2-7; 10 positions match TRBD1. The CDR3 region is CASSQDRGTEQYF. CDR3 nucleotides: TGTGCCAGTAGCCAGGACAGGGGGACCGAGCAGTACTTC. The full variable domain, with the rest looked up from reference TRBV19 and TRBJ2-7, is DGGITQSPKYLFRKEGQNVTLSCEQNLNHDAMYWYRQDPGQGLRLIYYSQIVNDFQKGDIAEGYSVSREKKESFPLTVTSAQKNPTAFYLCASSQDRGTEQYFGPGTRLTVT.